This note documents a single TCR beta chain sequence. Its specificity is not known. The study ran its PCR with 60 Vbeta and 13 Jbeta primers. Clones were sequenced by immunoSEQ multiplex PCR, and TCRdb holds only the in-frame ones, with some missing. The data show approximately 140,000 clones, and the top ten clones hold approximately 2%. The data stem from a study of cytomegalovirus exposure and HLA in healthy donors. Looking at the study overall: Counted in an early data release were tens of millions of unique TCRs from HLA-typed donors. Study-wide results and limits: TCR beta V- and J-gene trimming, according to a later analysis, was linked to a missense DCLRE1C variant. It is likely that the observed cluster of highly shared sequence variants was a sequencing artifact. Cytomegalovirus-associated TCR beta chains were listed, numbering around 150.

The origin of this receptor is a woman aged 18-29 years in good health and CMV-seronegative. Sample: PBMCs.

CDR3 DNA: TGTGCCTGGAGTCCCGGGATTCTACCTTCTGGAAACACCATATATTTT. As protein: CAWSPGILPSGNTIYF. This chain joins TRBV30 and TRBJ1-3; no definite D call. The CDR3 loop spans 16 amino acids. Trimming shortened V by 2 bases and J by 1 base, and 15 bases separated the two germline ends. Germline V gene lookup returns CDR1 GTSNPN and CDR2 SVGIG (reference sequence).